This TCR beta chain was sequenced for a study of cytomegalovirus exposure and HLA in healthy donors. Whole-study findings and limits: The classifier was said to identify cytomegalovirus status with high specificity and sensitivity.

In the PCR, 60 Vbeta and 13 Jbeta primers were used. Per the authors' pipeline: Approximately 11 million of 70 million to 80 million unique TCR beta chains were shared, per a later count. The repertoire was sequenced with immunoSEQ multiplex PCR; TCRdb's copy has only in-frame clones and lacks some. The V and J calls and clone size are taken from that table; D and trimming were inferred from the DNA. The sample yields some 140,000 clones, nearly 80% seen once. Trimming took 7 bases from V and 3 from J, leaving 10 bases between them. Germline assignment: CDR1 MNHNS and CDR2 SASEGT. The CDR3 extends over 12 amino acids. This clone was counted a few times. The antigen remains unidentified. Healthy individuals who donated bone marrow served as the donors.

The receptor's source is a man younger than 40 in good health and CMV-seropositive. The specimen was PBMCs. The chain recombines TRBV6-1 with TRBJ2-7; D is uncertain. CDR3 in amino acids: CASNGPHYEQYF. The CDR3 DNA is TGTGCCAGCAATGGGCCCCACTACGAGCAGTACTTC.